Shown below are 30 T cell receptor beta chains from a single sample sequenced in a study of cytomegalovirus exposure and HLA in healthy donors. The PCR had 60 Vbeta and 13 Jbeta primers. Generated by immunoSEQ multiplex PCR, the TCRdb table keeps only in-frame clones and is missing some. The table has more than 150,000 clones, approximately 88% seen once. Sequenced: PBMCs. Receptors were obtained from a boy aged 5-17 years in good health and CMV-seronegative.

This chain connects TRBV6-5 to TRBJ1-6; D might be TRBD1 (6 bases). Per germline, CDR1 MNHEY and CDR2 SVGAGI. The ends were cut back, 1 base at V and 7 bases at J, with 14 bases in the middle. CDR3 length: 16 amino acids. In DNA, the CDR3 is TGTGCCAGCAGTTACTTCCTACCGGACAGCAATTCACCCCTCCACTTT. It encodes CASSYFLPDSNSPLHF.

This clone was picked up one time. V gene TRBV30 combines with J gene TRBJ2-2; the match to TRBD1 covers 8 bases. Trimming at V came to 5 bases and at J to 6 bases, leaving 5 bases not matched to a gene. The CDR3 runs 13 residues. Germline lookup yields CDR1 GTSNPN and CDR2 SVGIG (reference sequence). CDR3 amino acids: CAWRTGHAGELFF. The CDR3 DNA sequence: TGTGCCTGGCGGACAGGGCATGCCGGGGAGCTGTTTTTT.

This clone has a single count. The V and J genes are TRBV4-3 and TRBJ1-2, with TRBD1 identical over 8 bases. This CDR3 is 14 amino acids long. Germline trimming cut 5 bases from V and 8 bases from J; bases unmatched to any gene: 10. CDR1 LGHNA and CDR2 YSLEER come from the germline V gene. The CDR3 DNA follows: TGCGCCAGCAGCTCCAGGGGGCGCGGCTCCGGCTACACCTTC. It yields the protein CASSSRGRGSGYTF.

The CDR3 here is CASSPTVGTDTQYF. The CDR3 DNA reads as TGTGCCAGCAGCCCTACTGTCGGCACAGATACGCAGTATTTT. V is TRBV6-5 and J is TRBJ2-3; D is unclear. CDR1 is MNHEY and CDR2 is SVGAGI in the germline V gene. The CDR3 has 14 residues. Trimming left V 6 bases short and J 1 base short, with 11 bases between.

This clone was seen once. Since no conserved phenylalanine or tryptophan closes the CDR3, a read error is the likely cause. In nucleotides, the CDR3 is TGTGCCAGCAGTAAAGCTAACAGGGGGCGCAACTATGGCTACACCCTC. It yields the protein CASSKANRGRNYGYTL. The chain has TRBV6-1 and TRBJ1-2; 9 bases agree with TRBD1. Germline lookup yields CDR1 MNHNS and CDR2 SASEGT. This CDR3 is 16 amino acids long.

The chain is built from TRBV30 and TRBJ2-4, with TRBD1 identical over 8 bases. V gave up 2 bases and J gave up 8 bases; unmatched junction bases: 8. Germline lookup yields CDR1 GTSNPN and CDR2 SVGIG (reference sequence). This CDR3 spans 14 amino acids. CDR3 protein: CAWSPFGQGDIQYF. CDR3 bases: TGTGCCTGGAGTCCATTCGGACAGGGCGACATTCAGTACTTC.

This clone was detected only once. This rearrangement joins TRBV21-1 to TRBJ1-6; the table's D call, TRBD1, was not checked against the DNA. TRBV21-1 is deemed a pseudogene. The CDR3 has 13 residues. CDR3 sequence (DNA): TGTGCCAGCAGCGCACGGACAGTTGGGGCTCTCCACTTT. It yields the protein CASSARTVGALHF.

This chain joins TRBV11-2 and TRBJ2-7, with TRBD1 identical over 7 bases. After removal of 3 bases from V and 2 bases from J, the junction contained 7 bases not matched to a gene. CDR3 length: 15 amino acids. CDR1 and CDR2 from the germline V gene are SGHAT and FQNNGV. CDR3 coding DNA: TGTGCCAGCAGCTTCGGCCAGGGGGTCACCTACGAGCAGTACTTC. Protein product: CASSFGQGVTYEQYF.

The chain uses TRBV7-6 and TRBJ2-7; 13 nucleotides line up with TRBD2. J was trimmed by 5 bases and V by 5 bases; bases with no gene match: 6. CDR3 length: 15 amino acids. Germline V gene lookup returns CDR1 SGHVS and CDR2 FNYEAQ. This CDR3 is CASSVTSGRADEQYF. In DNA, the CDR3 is TGTGCCAGCAGCGTCACTAGCGGGAGGGCTGACGAGCAGTACTTC.

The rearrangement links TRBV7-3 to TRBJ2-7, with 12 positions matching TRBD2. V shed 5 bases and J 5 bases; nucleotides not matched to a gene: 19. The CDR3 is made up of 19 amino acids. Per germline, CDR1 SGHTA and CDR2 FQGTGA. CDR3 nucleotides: TGTGCCAGCAGCCCCCACCCCCAACCTCGGACTAGCGGGATTGACGAGCAGTACTTC. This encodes CASSPHPQPRTSGIDEQYF.

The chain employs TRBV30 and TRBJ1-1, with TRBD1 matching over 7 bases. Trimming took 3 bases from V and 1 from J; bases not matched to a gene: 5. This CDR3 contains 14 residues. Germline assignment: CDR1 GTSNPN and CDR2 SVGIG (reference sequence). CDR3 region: CAWRAGTANTEAFF. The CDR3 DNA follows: TGTGCCTGGAGAGCCGGGACAGCGAACACTGAAGCTTTCTTT.

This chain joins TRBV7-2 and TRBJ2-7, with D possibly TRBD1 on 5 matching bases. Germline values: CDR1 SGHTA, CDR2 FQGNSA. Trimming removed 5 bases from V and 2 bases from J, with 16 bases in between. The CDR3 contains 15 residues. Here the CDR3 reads CASSPRTQVAYEQYF. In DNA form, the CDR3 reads TGTGCCAGCAGCCCGAGAACACAGGTTGCCTACGAGCAGTACTTC. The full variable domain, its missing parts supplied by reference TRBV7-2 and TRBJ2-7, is GAGVSQSPSNKVTEKGKDVELRCDPISGHTALYWYRQSLGQGLEFLIYFQGNSAPDKSGLPSDRFSAERTGGSVSTLTIQRTQQEDSAVYLCASSPRTQVAYEQYFGPGTRLTVT.

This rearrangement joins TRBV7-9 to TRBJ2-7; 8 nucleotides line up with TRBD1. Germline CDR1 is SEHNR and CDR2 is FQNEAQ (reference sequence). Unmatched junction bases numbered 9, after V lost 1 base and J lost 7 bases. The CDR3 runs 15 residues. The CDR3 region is CASSLGRGQALEQYF. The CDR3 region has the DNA TGTGCCAGCAGCTTAGGACGGGGACAGGCATTAGAGCAGTACTTC.

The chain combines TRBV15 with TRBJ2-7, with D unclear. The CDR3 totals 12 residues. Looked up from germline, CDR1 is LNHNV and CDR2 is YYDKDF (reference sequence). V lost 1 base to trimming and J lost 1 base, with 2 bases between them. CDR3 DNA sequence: TGTGCCACCAGCAGAGCTTCCTACGAGCAGTACTTC. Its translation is CATSRASYEQYF.

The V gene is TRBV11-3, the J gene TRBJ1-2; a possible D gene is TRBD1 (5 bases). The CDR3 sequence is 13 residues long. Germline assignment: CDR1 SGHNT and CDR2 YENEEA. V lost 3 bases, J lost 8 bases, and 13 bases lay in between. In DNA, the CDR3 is TGTGCCAGCAGCTTCCAGGGAAGAGGCGGCTACACCTTC. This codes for CASSFQGRGGYTF.

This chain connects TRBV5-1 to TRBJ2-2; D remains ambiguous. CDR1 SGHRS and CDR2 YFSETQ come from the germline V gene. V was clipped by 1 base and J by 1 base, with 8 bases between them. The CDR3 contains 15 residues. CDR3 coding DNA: TGCGCCAGCAGCTTGAGCGCCGGGAACACCGGGGAGCTGTTTTTT. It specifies CASSLSAGNTGELFF.

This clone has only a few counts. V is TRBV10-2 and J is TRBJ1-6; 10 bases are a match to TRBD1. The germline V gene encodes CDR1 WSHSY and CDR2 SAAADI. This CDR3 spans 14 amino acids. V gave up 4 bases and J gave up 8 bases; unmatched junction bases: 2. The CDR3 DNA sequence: TGCGCCAGCAGTGCGGGACAGGGGTATTCACCCCTCCACTTT. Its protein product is CASSAGQGYSPLHF.

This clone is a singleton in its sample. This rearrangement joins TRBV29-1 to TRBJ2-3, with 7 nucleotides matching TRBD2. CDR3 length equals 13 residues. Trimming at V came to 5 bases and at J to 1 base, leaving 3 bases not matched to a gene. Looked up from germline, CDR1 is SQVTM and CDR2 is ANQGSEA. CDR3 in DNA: TGCAGCGTTTTGGCGGGGGGCACAGATACGCAGTATTTT. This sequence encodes CSVLAGGTDTQYF.

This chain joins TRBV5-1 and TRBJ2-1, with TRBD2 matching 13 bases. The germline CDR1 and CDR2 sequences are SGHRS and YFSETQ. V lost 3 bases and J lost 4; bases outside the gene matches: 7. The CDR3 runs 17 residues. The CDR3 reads CASSSWTSGSGYNEQFF. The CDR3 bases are TGCGCCAGCAGCTCCTGGACTAGCGGGAGTGGATACAATGAGCAGTTCTTC.

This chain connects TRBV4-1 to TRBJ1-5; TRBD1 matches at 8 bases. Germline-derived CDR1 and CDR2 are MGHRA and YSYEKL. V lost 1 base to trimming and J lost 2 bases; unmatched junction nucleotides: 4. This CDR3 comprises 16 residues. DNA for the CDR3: TGCGCCAGCAGCCAAGGGACAGGGCTAGGCAATCAGCCCCAGCATTTT. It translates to CASSQGTGLGNQPQHF.

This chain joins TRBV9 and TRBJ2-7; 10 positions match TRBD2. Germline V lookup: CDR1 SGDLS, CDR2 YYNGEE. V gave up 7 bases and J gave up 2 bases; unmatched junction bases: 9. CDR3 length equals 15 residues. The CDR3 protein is CASSLAGEPTYEQYF. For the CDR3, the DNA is TGTGCCAGCTCCCTAGCGGGGGAACCGACCTACGAGCAGTACTTC. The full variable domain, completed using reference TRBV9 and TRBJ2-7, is DSGVTQTPKHLITATGQRVTLRCSPRSGDLSVYWYQQSLDQGLQFLIQYYNGEERAKGNILERFSAQQFPDLHSELNLSSLELGDSALYFCASSLAGEPTYEQYFGPGTRLTVT.

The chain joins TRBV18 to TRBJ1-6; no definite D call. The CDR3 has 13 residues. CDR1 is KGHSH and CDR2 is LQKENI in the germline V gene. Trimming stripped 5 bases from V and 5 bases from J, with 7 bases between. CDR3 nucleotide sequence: TGTGCCAGCTCAGAGTTGGATAATTCACCCCTCCACTTT. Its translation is CASSELDNSPLHF.

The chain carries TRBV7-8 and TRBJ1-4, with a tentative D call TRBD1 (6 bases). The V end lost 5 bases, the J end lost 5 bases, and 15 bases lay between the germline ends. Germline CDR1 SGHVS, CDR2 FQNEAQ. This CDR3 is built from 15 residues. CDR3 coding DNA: TGTGCCAGCAGCAGACACAGGGACTACAATGAAAAACTGTTTTTT. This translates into CASSRHRDYNEKLFF.

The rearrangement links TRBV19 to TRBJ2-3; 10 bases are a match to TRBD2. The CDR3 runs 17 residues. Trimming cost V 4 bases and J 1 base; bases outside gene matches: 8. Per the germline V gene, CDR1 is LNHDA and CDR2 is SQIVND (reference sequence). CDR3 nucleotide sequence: TGTGCCAGTAGTACAGGTAGCGGGAGGCGGGGCACAGATACGCAGTATTTT. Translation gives CASSTGSGRRGTDTQYF.

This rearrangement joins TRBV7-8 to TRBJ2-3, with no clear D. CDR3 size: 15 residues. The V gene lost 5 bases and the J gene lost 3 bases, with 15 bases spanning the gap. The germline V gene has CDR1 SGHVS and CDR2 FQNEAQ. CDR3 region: CASSPSLGWTDTQYF. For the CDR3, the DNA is TGTGCCAGCAGCCCATCTCTCGGTTGGACAGATACGCAGTATTTT.

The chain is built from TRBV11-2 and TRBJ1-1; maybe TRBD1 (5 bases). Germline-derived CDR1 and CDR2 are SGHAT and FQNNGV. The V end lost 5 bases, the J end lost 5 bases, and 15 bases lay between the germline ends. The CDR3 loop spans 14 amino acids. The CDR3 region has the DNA TGTGCCAGCAGCCACCTGAAGTCAGGGACTGAAGCTTTCTTT. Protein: CASSHLKSGTEAFF. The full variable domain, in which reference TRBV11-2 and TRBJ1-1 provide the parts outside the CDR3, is EAGVAQSPRYKIIEKRQSVAFWCNPISGHATLYWYQQILGQGPKLLIQFQNNGVVDDSQLPKDRFSAERLKGVDSTLKIQPAKLEDSAVYLCASSHLKSGTEAFFGQGTRLTVV.

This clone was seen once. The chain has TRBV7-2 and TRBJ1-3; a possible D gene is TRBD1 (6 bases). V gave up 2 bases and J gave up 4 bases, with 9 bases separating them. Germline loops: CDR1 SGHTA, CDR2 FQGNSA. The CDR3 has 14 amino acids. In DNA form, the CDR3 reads TGTGCCAGCAGCTTAACAGGGTACGGAAACACCATATATTTT. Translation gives CASSLTGYGNTIYF.

The CDR3 reads CASSASGPANTEAFF. CDR3 DNA: TGTGCCAGCAGCGCTTCAGGGCCGGCGAACACTGAAGCTTTCTTT. The V and J genes are TRBV7-2 and TRBJ1-1; tentative D call: TRBD1 (5 bases). Trimming cost V 5 bases and J 1 base, with 14 bases left between them. In germline, CDR1 is SGHTA, CDR2 FQGNSA. This CDR3 has 15 residues.

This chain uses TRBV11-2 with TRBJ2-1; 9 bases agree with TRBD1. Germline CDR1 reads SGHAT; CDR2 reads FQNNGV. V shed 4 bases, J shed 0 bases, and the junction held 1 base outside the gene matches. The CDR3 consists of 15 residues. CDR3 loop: CASSSQGASYNEQFF. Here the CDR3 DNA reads TGTGCCAGCAGCTCACAGGGGGCCTCCTACAATGAGCAGTTCTTC.

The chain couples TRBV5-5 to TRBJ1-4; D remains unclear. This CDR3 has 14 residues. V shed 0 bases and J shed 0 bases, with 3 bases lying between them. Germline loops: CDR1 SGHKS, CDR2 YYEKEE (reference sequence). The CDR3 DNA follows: TGTGCCAGCAGCTTGGTAGCAACTAATGAAAAACTGTTTTTT. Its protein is CASSLVATNEKLFF.